These 21 T cell receptor beta chains originate from one sample sequenced in a study of early T cells in non-severe SARS-CoV-2 infection (dated by TCRdb to the early 2020s). Libraries were made using 5' RACE. The run used a NextSeq 500. The raw public reads went through TCRdb reprocessing: fastp at Q25, MiXCR clone calling, in-frame beta chains kept. One record per CDR3 amino acid sequence lists the most common genes and DNA. The sample profile shows some 50,000 distinct CDR3 sequences; around 8.4% of them were found once. Jointly, the top ten make up around 4.2% of the sample. The sample was whole blood. These receptors all stem from an adult who was a healthcare worker with PCR-confirmed SARS-CoV-2 infection or an uninfected control (not recorded which).

This clonotype was seen at least ten times. The chain couples TRBV18 to TRBJ1-1, with D maybe TRBD1 (6 bases). CDR1 is KGHSH, CDR2 LQKENI, per germline. The CDR3 runs 13 residues. V was clipped by 3 bases and J by 5 bases, with 10 bases between them. CDR3 sequence reads: CASSPSRGTEAFF. The CDR3 DNA follows: TGTGCCAGCTCACCCAGCAGGGGAACTGAAGCTTTCTTT.

This clonotype appeared many times. The V gene is TRBV29-1, the J gene TRBJ2-3; maybe TRBD2 (5 bases). Trimming pared 3 bases from V and 3 bases from J, leaving 13 bases between. The CDR3 contains 14 residues. The V gene's germline CDR1 is SQVTM and CDR2 ANQGSEA. CDR3 residues: CSVDLSWETDTQYF. The CDR3, as DNA: TGCAGCGTTGACCTCTCTTGGGAGACAGATACGCAGTATTTT.

V usage is TRBV20-1 and J usage is TRBJ2-7; 8 nucleotides line up with TRBD1. V gave up 6 bases and J gave up 3 bases; unmatched junction bases: 16. Looked up from germline, CDR1 is DFQATT and CDR2 is SNEGSKA (reference sequence). The CDR3 length is 16 residues. The DNA for the CDR3 is TGCAGTGCCGAGGGACAGGACAAAACCGGGGGCTACGAGCAGTACTTC. It encodes CSAEGQDKTGGYEQYF.

This clonotype showed up just a few times. V is TRBV30 and J is TRBJ1-2; no clear D. Germline V gene lookup returns CDR1 GTSNPN and CDR2 SVGIG (reference sequence). The CDR3 is 12 amino acids. V lost 4 bases and J lost 8, with 14 bases in between. For the CDR3, the DNA is TGTGCCTGGACCCGGCACGGGAAGGGCTACACCTTC. Protein product: CAWTRHGKGYTF.

In its sample, this clonotype was seen many times. The rearrangement uses TRBV19 and TRBJ2-3; 13 bases map to TRBD2. The ends lost 3 bases at V and 7 bases at J; junction bases unmatched: 4. Looked up from germline, CDR1 is LNHDA and CDR2 is SQIVND (reference sequence). This CDR3 has 15 amino acids. CDR3 in amino acids: CASSIGTSGTNTQYF. The CDR3 DNA reads as TGTGCCAGTAGTATTGGGACTAGCGGGACAAATACGCAGTATTTT.

This clonotype has a handful of counts. This chain uses TRBV7-9 with TRBJ2-2; D gene ambiguous. This CDR3 contains 12 residues. Germline CDR1 reads SEHNR; CDR2 reads FQNEAQ (reference sequence). V gave up 8 bases and J gave up 4 bases, with 8 bases separating them. Here the CDR3 DNA reads TGTGCCAGCGAGCTTCCCACCGGGGAGCTGTTTTTT. It is translated as CASELPTGELFF.

Many counts were recorded for this clonotype. The chain couples TRBV28 to TRBJ2-1; tentatively, D is TRBD1 (6 bases). CDR1 is MDHEN and CDR2 is SYDVKM in the germline V gene. This CDR3 is 16 amino acids long. Trimming took 6 bases from V and 8 from J, leaving 23 bases between them. The CDR3 spells CASRTRTANLNYEQFF. The DNA for the CDR3 is TGTGCCAGCAGAACCCGGACAGCCAATCTAAACTATGAGCAGTTCTTC.

This clonotype was seen at least ten times. V is TRBV29-1 and J is TRBJ2-1; D possibly corresponds to TRBD2 (5 bases). The CDR3 runs to 16 residues. The V end lost 1 base, the J end lost 8 bases, and 21 bases lay between the germline ends. In germline, CDR1 is SQVTM, CDR2 ANQGSEA. CDR3 residues: CSVEVRGKAPGYEQFF. Written as DNA, the CDR3 is TGCAGCGTTGAAGTCAGAGGGAAAGCACCGGGTTATGAGCAGTTCTTC.

This clonotype was seen many times. The chain uses TRBV28 and TRBJ2-1; D is ambiguous. The V and J ends lost 2 bases and 10 bases respectively, with 9 bases between them. Germline loops: CDR1 MDHEN, CDR2 SYDVKM. This CDR3 has 12 amino acids. The CDR3 loop is CASSLTFGEQFF. The CDR3 coding sequence is TGTGCCAGCAGTTTAACCTTTGGGGAGCAGTTCTTC.

The chain carries TRBV18 and TRBJ2-3; no definite D call. CDR3 length: 11 amino acids. V gave up 3 bases and J gave up 6 bases, with 4 bases separating them. Germline V gene lookup returns CDR1 KGHSH and CDR2 LQKENI. The CDR3 region has the DNA TGTGCCAGCTCACCCCACGATACGCAGTATTTT. It encodes CASSPHDTQYF.

There are a few counts of this clonotype. V is TRBV20-1 and J is TRBJ1-4; tentative D call: TRBD1 (5 bases). The germline V gene encodes CDR1 DFQATT and CDR2 SNEGSKA (reference sequence). The CDR3 consists of 14 residues. Trimming shortened V by 1 base and J by 6 bases, and 12 bases separated the two germline ends. The CDR3 bases are TGCAGTGCTAGAGGTTGGGGGTTGGATGAAAAACTGTTTTTT. Translating it yields CSARGWGLDEKLFF.

The chain joins TRBV20-1 to TRBJ1-1, with D tentatively TRBD1 (5 bases). There are 15 residues in the CDR3. CDR1 is DFQATT and CDR2 is SNEGSKA in the germline V gene (reference sequence). V was clipped by 1 base and J by 0 bases, with 12 bases between them. CDR3 coding DNA: TGCAGTGCTAGAGTGCCGGGGACTATGAACACTGAAGCTTTCTTT. Amino acid sequence: CSARVPGTMNTEAFF.

This clonotype was detected ten times or more. The chain employs TRBV7-8 and TRBJ1-2, with D possibly matching TRBD1 (6 bases). This CDR3 has 12 amino acids. The germline V gene has CDR1 SGHVS and CDR2 FQNEAQ. Trimming stripped 4 bases from V and 8 bases from J, with 11 bases between. This CDR3 reads CASSYGQRGYTF. In DNA form, the CDR3 reads TGTGCCAGCAGCTACGGACAGCGGGGCTACACCTTC.

This chain's CDR3 is CSVLLTKSYNEQFF. In DNA, the CDR3 is TGCAGCGTTCTCCTGACTAAATCCTACAATGAGCAGTTCTTC. V and J are TRBV29-1 and TRBJ2-1; TRBD2 is a possible D gene (5 bases). The V gene's germline CDR1 is SQVTM and CDR2 ANQGSEA. CDR3 size: 14 residues. The V end was cut by 5 bases, the J end by 1 base, with 12 bases between.

Many counts were recorded for this clonotype. The chain employs TRBV6-6 and TRBJ1-2, with D perhaps matching TRBD1 (6 bases). V lost 5 bases and J 7 bases, leaving 11 bases between the germline ends. Germline V lookup: CDR1 MNHNY, CDR2 SVGAGI (reference sequence). This CDR3 is 12 amino acids long. The CDR3 region has the DNA TGTGCCAGCAGTCCTACAGGGACTGGCTACACCTTC. Translating gives CASSPTGTGYTF.

There are many counts of this clonotype. This chain links TRBV4-2 with TRBJ1-2, with 7 bases identical to TRBD1. V lost 1 base, J lost 5 bases, and 7 bases stayed unmatched. The CDR3 extends over 15 amino acids. CDR1 LGHNA and CDR2 YNFKEQ come from the germline V gene. DNA of the CDR3: TGTGCCAGCAGCCAAGGGGCCAGGGGGAAGTATGGCTACACCTTC. It codes for CASSQGARGKYGYTF.

This clonotype was seen ten or more times. The gene calls are TRBV27 and TRBJ1-2; 10 bases map to TRBD1. Germline V lookup: CDR1 MNHEY, CDR2 SMNVEV (reference sequence). The length of the CDR3 is 15 residues. V lost 5 bases to trimming and J lost 6 bases; unmatched junction nucleotides: 9. The CDR3 spells CASSGTGQGIHGYTF. The CDR3 DNA reads as TGTGCCAGCAGTGGGACGGGACAGGGGATCCATGGCTACACCTTC.

This clonotype was seen at least ten times. The V call is TRBV6-5, the J call TRBJ1-1; D possibly corresponds to TRBD1 (5 bases). The CDR3 runs 14 residues. V lost 4 bases, J lost 6 bases, and 15 bases lay in between. Germline V CDR1 and CDR2: MNHEY, SVGAGI. The CDR3 protein is CASSWGRWDAEAFF. For the CDR3, the DNA is TGTGCCAGCAGTTGGGGACGATGGGACGCTGAAGCTTTCTTT.

This clonotype was detected ten times or more. The chain links TRBV5-4 to TRBJ1-1; 7 positions match TRBD1. Trimming took 0 bases from V and 7 from J; bases not matched to a gene: 6. Germline V lookup: CDR1 SGHNT, CDR2 YYREEE (reference sequence). The CDR3 is 14 amino acids. CDR3 coding DNA: TGTGCCAGCAGCTTGGCCCGGGACAGTCTTGAAGCTTTCTTT. Translation: CASSLARDSLEAFF.

This clonotype was recorded many times. The chain links TRBV29-1 to TRBJ2-1, with D unresolved. The germline CDR1 and CDR2 sequences are SQVTM and ANQGSEA. With 6 bases removed from V and 8 bases from J, the gap between germline ends came to 2 bases. CDR3 length equals 8 residues. The CDR3 DNA follows: TGCAGCGTCGATGAGCAGTTCTTC. It is translated as CSVDEQFF.

This clonotype was detected ten times or more. The rearrangement joins TRBV4-2 to TRBJ2-1; 7 nucleotides match TRBD1. This CDR3 has 16 residues. Looked up from germline, CDR1 is LGHNA and CDR2 is YNFKEQ. With V trimmed by 0 bases and J by 4 bases, 6 bases remained unmatched. DNA for the CDR3: TGTGCCAGCAGCCAAGATTGGGGGACAGCATACAATGAGCAGTTCTTC. Its translation: CASSQDWGTAYNEQFF.